The present T cell receptor beta chain was sequenced within a study of OX40 agonist ivuxolimab in advanced cancers. Points from the study as a whole: Low normalized T-cell clonal expansion also characterized some of the nonresponders.

Clones were sequenced by immunoSEQ multiplex PCR, and TCRdb holds only the in-frame ones, with some missing. This repertoire shows around 26,000 clones, about 70% found once; its top ten account for approximately 14%. Germline V CDR1 and CDR2: SEHNR, FQNEAQ (reference sequence). V was trimmed by 5 bases and J by 10 bases, leaving 12 bases between them. The CDR3 runs 13 residues. Regarding this clone: Its antigen is not known.

This chain links TRBV7-9 with TRBJ1-6; D is unclear. The specimen comprised CD4+ or CD8+ T cells sorted from blood, sampled in a trial of the OX40 agonist ivuxolimab. This clonotype was obtained from an adult with an advanced solid tumor such as melanoma, head and neck, liver or kidney cancer. The CDR3 loop reads CASSPPAGSPLHF. The CDR3 DNA sequence: TGTGCCAGCAGCCCCCCTGCCGGATCACCCCTCCACTTT.